The 21 T cell receptor beta chains below all came from one sample that was sequenced in a study of cytomegalovirus exposure and HLA in healthy donors. PCR primers comprised 60 Vbeta and 13 Jbeta primers. Sequencing used immunoSEQ multiplex PCR; TCRdb keeps in-frame clones, though not all of them. The profile covers hundreds of thousands of clones, with 70% to 80% appearing a single time and less than 3% taken by the ten largest. The material sequenced was PBMCs. The source of these receptors is a woman aged 55-70 years in good health and CMV-seropositive.

The sample holds a few counts of this clone. This chain's CDR3 is CASSSGGPDNEQFF. The CDR3, as DNA: TGTGCCAGCAGTAGCGGGGGGCCGGACAATGAGCAGTTCTTC. The chain has TRBV2 and TRBJ2-1, with 9 bases matching TRBD2. The CDR3 has 14 residues. CDR1 and CDR2 (germline): SNHLY, FYNNEI. The V gene end was trimmed by 5 bases and the J gene end by 5 bases; junction bases not matched to a gene: 4.

This sequence joins TRBV6-1 and TRBJ2-7; possibly TRBD2 for D (6 bases). V lost 8 bases and J lost 4, with 15 bases in between. Germline CDR1 is MNHNS and CDR2 is SASEGT. The CDR3 runs to 13 residues. CDR3 sequence: CASYQQEGYEQYF. The DNA for the CDR3 is TGTGCCAGCTACCAGCAGGAGGGGTACGAGCAGTACTTC.

V usage is TRBV5-6 and J usage is TRBJ1-3; 7 nucleotides agree with TRBD1. V dropped 0 bases and J dropped 4; count of bases not matched to a gene: 7. Per germline, CDR1 SGHDT and CDR2 YYEEEE. The CDR3 consists of 16 residues. The CDR3 DNA reads TGTGCCAGCAGCTTGGCCCGAGGGACAGCCGGAAACACCATATATTTT. It encodes CASSLARGTAGNTIYF.

V and J are TRBV9 and TRBJ1-3, with a possible D match to TRBD1 (5 bases). The germline CDR1 and CDR2 sequences are SGDLS and YYNGEE. This CDR3 is 14 amino acids long. Trimming removed 6 bases from V and 2 bases from J, with 12 bases in between. This chain's CDR3 is CASTPGSAGNTIYF. DNA for the CDR3: TGTGCCAGCACCCCAGGGTCTGCTGGAAACACCATATATTTT.

This clone was seen more than once but under ten times. This sequence joins TRBV6-5 and TRBJ1-2; 9 bases map to TRBD1. CDR3 length equals 13 residues. Trimming took 6 bases from V and 6 from J; bases not matched to a gene: 5. Germline loops: CDR1 MNHEY, CDR2 SVGAGI. The CDR3 nucleotides are TGTGCCAGCAGACCAACAGGGGGCGATGGCTACACCTTC. Protein: CASRPTGGDGYTF.

V gene TRBV27 combines with J gene TRBJ2-2; no definite D call. This CDR3 has 15 amino acids. Between the trimmed V and J ends, which lost 5 bases and 1 base, there was a span of 11 bases. CDR1 MNHEY and CDR2 SMNVEV come from the germline V gene (reference sequence). CDR3 residues: CASSLFGRNTGELFF. In DNA, the CDR3 is TGTGCCAGCAGTCTCTTTGGGCGGAACACCGGGGAGCTGTTTTTT.

The chain joins TRBV7-3 to TRBJ2-2; D possibly corresponds to TRBD1 (5 bases). Germline V gene lookup returns CDR1 SGHTA and CDR2 FQGTGA. There are 16 residues in the CDR3. Trimming shortened V by 5 bases and J by 0 bases, and 13 bases separated the two germline ends. CDR3 amino acids: CASSPQGSSNTGELFF. CDR3 sequence (DNA): TGTGCCAGCAGCCCGCAGGGATCGTCGAACACCGGGGAGCTGTTTTTT. Full variable domain (outside the CDR3, taken from reference TRBV7-3 and TRBJ2-2): GAGVSQTPSNKVTEKGKYVELRCDPISGHTALYWYRQSLGQGPEFLIYFQGTGAADDSGLPNDRFFAVRPEGSVSTLKIQRTERGDSAVYLCASSPQGSSNTGELFFGEGSRLTVL.

This clone appeared once. Other DNA sequences within the sample encode an identical CDR3. The V gene is TRBV18, the J gene TRBJ1-2; no firm D call. The CDR3 contains 15 residues. Germline values: CDR1 KGHSH, CDR2 LQKENI. V was trimmed by 2 bases and J by 1 base, leaving 11 bases between them. The CDR3, as DNA: TGTGCCAGCTCACCAGGAACGGGATTTAACTATGGCTACACCTTC. It codes for CASSPGTGFNYGYTF.

The rearrangement joins TRBV7-9 to TRBJ1-5, with TRBD1 matching over 7 bases. CDR3 size: 14 residues. Germline assignment: CDR1 SEHNR and CDR2 FQNEAQ (reference sequence). Trimming cost V 3 bases and J 1 base; bases outside gene matches: 0. In DNA, the CDR3 is TGTGCCAGCAGCTTGACAGGGAGCAATCAGCCCCAGCATTTT. Its translation: CASSLTGSNQPQHF.

The gene calls are TRBV18 and TRBJ2-7; D possibly corresponds to TRBD1 (5 bases). From germline, CDR1 is KGHSH and CDR2 LQKENI. The CDR3 loop spans 13 amino acids. Trimming removed 8 bases from V and 2 bases from J, with 13 bases in between. CDR3 sequence reads: CASQTAATYEQYF. The CDR3 nucleotides read TGTGCCAGCCAGACAGCTGCCACCTACGAGCAGTACTTC.

This sequence joins TRBV5-4 and TRBJ2-1; 8 bases are a match to TRBD2. The CDR3 runs to 13 residues. V lost 2 bases to trimming and J lost 12 bases; unmatched junction nucleotides: 7. Germline CDR1 reads SGHNT; CDR2 reads YYREEE (reference sequence). CDR3 amino acids: CASSLKSGRVQFF. In DNA form, the CDR3 reads TGTGCCAGCAGCTTAAAAAGCGGGAGAGTGCAGTTCTTC.

The chain carries TRBV6-5 and TRBJ2-7, with a weak D call TRBD2 (5 bases). V was clipped by 6 bases and J by 7 bases, with 22 bases between them. The CDR3 extends over 15 amino acids. The germline V gene encodes CDR1 MNHEY and CDR2 SVGAGI. CDR3 coding DNA: TGTGCCAGCAGCCAGAGGAGGACGGAAGGCGGGGAGCAGTACTTC. Protein: CASSQRRTEGGEQYF.

The CDR3 is CASSESLVEQYF. The CDR3 nucleotides read TGTGCCAGCAGTGAATCGTTGGTAGAGCAGTACTTC. The chain has TRBV6-1 and TRBJ2-5, with D unresolved. This CDR3 region has 12 residues. V lost 2 bases, J lost 11 bases, and 12 bases lay in between. In germline, CDR1 is MNHNS, CDR2 SASEGT.

The chain couples TRBV5-4 to TRBJ2-1, with 7 bases that match TRBD2. After removal of 4 bases from V and 5 bases from J, the junction contained 9 bases not matched to a gene. The CDR3 length is 15 residues. Germline V gene data show CDR1 as SGHNT and CDR2 as YYREEE (reference sequence). This chain's CDR3 is CASSGGGRPDNEQFF. The CDR3 nucleotides read TGTGCCAGCAGCGGGGGAGGGCGACCAGACAATGAGCAGTTCTTC.

The V gene is TRBV7-6, the J gene TRBJ1-2; D is undetermined. The CDR3 length is 15 residues. Germline V gene data show CDR1 as SGHVS and CDR2 as FNYEAQ. Trimming removed 3 bases at V and 6 bases at J, with 17 bases between. CDR3: CASSLSSKSGHGYTF. The CDR3 DNA follows: TGTGCCAGCAGCTTGTCTTCTAAGAGCGGGCATGGCTACACCTTC. Together with reference TRBV7-6 and TRBJ1-2, the CDR3 gives the full variable domain: GAGVSQSPRYKVTKRGQDVALRCDPISGHVSLYWYRQALGQGPEFLTYFNYEAQQDKSGLPNDRFSAERPEGSISTLTIQRTEQRDSAMYRCASSLSSKSGHGYTFGSGTRLTVV.

J is TRBJ1-4 and V is TRBV29-1; D call uncertain. Trimming pared 7 bases from V and 4 bases from J, leaving 19 bases between. The CDR3 runs 15 residues. The germline gives CDR1 SQVTM, CDR2 ANQGSEA. CDR3: CSADVSNGSNEKLFF. CDR3 in DNA: TGCAGCGCCGATGTTTCTAACGGGAGTAATGAAAAACTGTTTTTT.

This clone was picked up a small number of times. V and J are TRBV18 and TRBJ2-2; TRBD2 is a possible D gene (6 bases). Trimming pared 3 bases from V and 7 bases from J, leaving 18 bases between. This CDR3 has 16 amino acids. CDR1 and CDR2 (germline): KGHSH, LQKENI. The CDR3 DNA reads TGTGCCAGCTCACCCCTAGTCCGGGGAGGCGACGGGGAGCTGTTTTTT. Protein: CASSPLVRGGDGELFF.

The chain joins TRBV6-6 to TRBJ2-3, with no clear D. The CDR3 length is 13 residues. Trimming removed 2 bases from V and 5 bases from J, with 8 bases in between. CDR1 is MNHNY, CDR2 SVGAGI, per germline (reference sequence). CDR3 nucleotide sequence: TGTGCCAGCAGTTACCTACAGATAGATACGCAGTATTTT. The encoded protein is CASSYLQIDTQYF.

The chain uses TRBV10-3 and TRBJ1-3; D is perhaps TRBD1 (5 bases). CDR1 is ENHRY, CDR2 SYGVKD, per germline. The CDR3 sequence is 13 residues long. Trimming removed 2 bases from V and 6 bases from J, with 8 bases in between. CDR3 nucleotide sequence: TGTGCCATCAGTGAGCAGGGTACAAACACCATATATTTT. Translating it yields CAISEQGTNTIYF.

The V and J genes are TRBV30 and TRBJ1-4; 12 bases align to TRBD1. The germline CDR1 and CDR2 sequences are GTSNPN and SVGIG (reference sequence). The CDR3 runs to 15 residues. Trimming at V came to 6 bases and at J to 4 bases, leaving 6 bases not matched to a gene. CDR3 nucleotides: TGTGCCTGTCCGGGACAGGGGGCGGGTAATGAAAAACTGTTTTTT. As protein: CACPGQGAGNEKLFF. Supplemented by reference TRBV30 and TRBJ1-4, the full variable domain reads SQTIHQWPATLVQPVGSPLSLECTVEGTSNPNLYWYRQAAGRGLQLLFYSVGIGQISSEVPQNLSASRPQDRQFILSSKKLLLSDSGFYLCACPGQGAGNEKLFFGSGTQLSVL.

This chain links TRBV6-5 with TRBJ1-3; perhaps TRBD1 as D (6 bases). Per the germline V gene, CDR1 is MNHEY and CDR2 is SVGAGI. V gave up 5 bases and J gave up 8 bases, with 13 bases separating them. The CDR3 is 13 amino acids. The CDR3 DNA is TGTGCCAGCAGTCGGGGACACGGGGACACCATATATTTT. It specifies CASSRGHGDTIYF.